The T cell receptor beta chain under discussion was sequenced for a study of identical twins. Whole-study results and caveats: Analyses of zero insertions could, in part, be confounded by invariant MAIT and iNKT cells. Cord blood beta clonotypes that were abundant carried fewer insertions, and memory repertoires showed no such trend.

TCRdb re-derived calls from the 5' RACE reads in MiXCR, one entry per CDR3 protein. The sample has 1,800,000 or so distinct CDR3 sequences, around a third seen once. CDR3 size: 16 residues. V gave up 0 bases and J gave up 5 bases, with 14 bases separating them. The germline CDR1 and CDR2 sequences are LGHNA and YNFKEQ. This clonotype came up a few times. Its antigen is unidentified. This TCR derives from a newborn girl in good health. The chain has TRBV4-2 and TRBJ1-5; D might be TRBD1 (6 bases). The sample consisted of cord blood. The CDR3 region has the DNA TGTGCCAGCAGCCAAGACCCGGGGGCGGTATATCAGCCCCAGCATTTT. Its translation is CASSQDPGAVYQPQHF.